One and the same sample provided the 14 T cell receptor beta chains below, sequenced in a study of T cells in Graves' hyperthyroidism and ophthalmopathy. Researchers amplified the TCR beta CDR3 regions from RNA transcripts. An initial round of RT-PCR targeting the TCR CDR3 relied on the HTBI primer set. TCRdb called the multiplex PCR reads again in MiXCR, with one record for every CDR3 protein. The repertoire includes about 200,000 distinct CDR3 sequences, around 17% of them detected once, and about 50% sits in the top ten. The source material was blood. These receptors were obtained from a woman aged 45 to 65 with Graves' hyperthyroidism.

This chain links TRBV29-1 with TRBJ1-2; D is unclear. The germline V gene has CDR1 SQVTM and CDR2 ANQGSEA. The CDR3 sequence is 12 residues long. V dropped 4 bases and J dropped 4 bases, with 10 bases sitting between them. CDR3 DNA sequence: TGCAGCGTTGTGGAAGCCGGCTATGGCTACACCTTC. Encoded protein: CSVVEAGYGYTF.

At least ten counts were recorded for this clonotype. V is TRBV20-1 and J is TRBJ2-1, with 8 bases that match TRBD2. Germline CDR1 DFQATT, CDR2 SNEGSKA (reference sequence). V lost 5 bases and J lost 1; bases outside the gene matches: 7. The CDR3 has 15 amino acids. Written as DNA, the CDR3 is TGCAGTGCTCAGCCGGGACTAGTATCCTACAATGAGCAGTTCTTC. Translated: CSAQPGLVSYNEQFF.

The genes are TRBV7-3 and TRBJ2-1; possibly TRBD2 for D (5 bases). The CDR3 totals 15 residues. V lost 5 bases and J lost 1, with 12 bases in between. CDR1 is SGHTA and CDR2 is FQGTGA in the germline V gene. The CDR3 here is CASSPSGQSYNEQFF. CDR3 in DNA: TGTGCCAGCAGCCCCAGCGGTCAGTCCTACAATGAGCAGTTCTTC.

This clonotype was recorded many times. The chain uses TRBV27 and TRBJ2-1; D is possibly TRBD1 (5 bases). Looked up from germline, CDR1 is MNHEY and CDR2 is SMNVEV (reference sequence). The CDR3 extends over 12 amino acids. V dropped 6 bases and J dropped 10 bases, with 13 bases sitting between them. The CDR3 here is CASRGRGEEQFF. The CDR3 DNA sequence: TGTGCCAGCAGGGGAAGGGGCGAAGAGCAGTTCTTC.

This clonotype was seen many times. This rearrangement joins TRBV12-3 or TRBV12-4 to TRBJ1-2; TRBD1 aligns across 10 bases. This CDR3 has 14 residues. V lost 7 bases, J lost 4 bases, and 6 bases stayed unmatched. This CDR3 reads CASNIGTGAYGYTF. CDR3 in DNA: TGTGCCAGCAACATAGGGACAGGGGCCTATGGCTACACCTTC.

In this sample, this clonotype turned up many times. The chain couples TRBV19 to TRBJ2-1; 9 bases fit TRBD2. Germline V lookup: CDR1 LNHDA, CDR2 SQIVND (reference sequence). Unmatched junction bases numbered 9, after V lost 5 bases and J lost 4 bases. The length of the CDR3 is 16 residues. CDR3 coding DNA: TGTGCCAGTAGTCCGTTGACTAGCGGATATTACAATGAGCAGTTCTTC. It translates to CASSPLTSGYYNEQFF.

The chain couples TRBV7-3 to TRBJ2-3; D is possibly TRBD2 (6 bases). Trimming removed 6 bases from V and 0 bases from J, with 13 bases in between. Germline V gene data show CDR1 as SGHTA and CDR2 as FQGTGA. The CDR3 runs to 15 residues. The CDR3 loop reads CASSVGGTSTDTQYF. Written as DNA, the CDR3 is TGTGCCAGCAGTGTGGGGGGAACTAGCACAGATACGCAGTATTTT.

This clonotype was seen ten or more times. The chain carries TRBV15 and TRBJ1-5; 8 bases are a match to TRBD1. The V gene's germline CDR1 is LNHNV and CDR2 YYDKDF (reference sequence). The CDR3 has 16 amino acids. The V gene end was trimmed by 3 bases and the J gene end by 4 bases; junction bases not matched to a gene: 8. The CDR3 loop is CATSRDPDRENQPQHF. The CDR3 DNA follows: TGTGCCACCAGCAGGGATCCGGACAGGGAAAATCAGCCCCAGCATTTT.

This clonotype came up a few times. The chain is built from TRBV27 and TRBJ2-7; 7 nucleotides match TRBD1. The germline V gene encodes CDR1 MNHEY and CDR2 SMNVEV (reference sequence). CDR3 length: 12 amino acids. The trim removed 5 bases at V and 4 bases at J, leaving 2 bases unmatched. DNA for the CDR3: TGTGCCAGCAGTACGACAGGGTACGAGCAGTACTTC. Protein product: CASSTTGYEQYF.

This clonotype was recorded at least ten times. The chain links TRBV7-2 to TRBJ1-5; no reliable D call. Trimming removed 1 base from V and 5 bases from J, with 9 bases in between. Germline V lookup: CDR1 SGHTA, CDR2 FQGNSA. The CDR3 loop spans 14 amino acids. CDR3 in amino acids: CASSLGQTYQPQHF. The DNA of the CDR3 is TGTGCCAGCAGCTTAGGCCAGACCTATCAGCCCCAGCATTTT.

Only a few counts were recorded for this clonotype. The gene calls are TRBV28 and TRBJ2-1; TRBD2 matches at 10 bases. Trimming removed 6 bases from V and 4 bases from J; junction bases left unmatched: 15. The CDR3 is 18 residues long. Per the germline V gene, CDR1 is MDHEN and CDR2 is SYDVKM. This CDR3 reads CASSPTEAGGPGYNEQFF. DNA for the CDR3: TGTGCCAGCAGCCCAACTGAAGCGGGAGGGCCGGGGTACAATGAGCAGTTCTTC.

This clonotype was seen at least ten times. The rearrangement links TRBV7-9 to TRBJ2-7, with 13 bases identical to TRBD2. The CDR3 length is 16 residues. Germline lookup yields CDR1 SEHNR and CDR2 FQNEAQ (reference sequence). The ends lost 1 base at V and 4 bases at J; junction bases unmatched: 4. CDR3 in amino acids: CASSLGWGLAGYEQYF. CDR3 bases: TGTGCCAGCAGCTTAGGTTGGGGACTAGCGGGATACGAGCAGTACTTC.

This clonotype was counted many times. CDR3: CASKPGQGAGEQYF. In DNA, the CDR3 is TGTGCCAGCAAGCCGGGACAGGGGGCAGGCGAGCAGTACTTC. The chain joins TRBV27 to TRBJ2-7, with 12 nucleotides matching TRBD1. The CDR3 has 14 residues. Germline V gene sequence: CDR1 MNHEY, CDR2 SMNVEV (reference sequence). With 7 bases clipped from V and 6 bases from J, the junction kept 7 bases outside the gene matches.

In its sample, this clonotype was seen many times. The CDR3: CASSYPPTSANYGYTF. Written as DNA, the CDR3 is TGTGCCAGCAGTTATCCCCCGACAAGCGCTAACTATGGCTACACCTTC. V gene TRBV6-9 combines with J gene TRBJ1-2; no firm D call. V lost 2 bases and J lost 0, with 13 bases in between. The CDR3 covers 16 residues. CDR1 and CDR2 (germline): MNHGY, SVAAGI.